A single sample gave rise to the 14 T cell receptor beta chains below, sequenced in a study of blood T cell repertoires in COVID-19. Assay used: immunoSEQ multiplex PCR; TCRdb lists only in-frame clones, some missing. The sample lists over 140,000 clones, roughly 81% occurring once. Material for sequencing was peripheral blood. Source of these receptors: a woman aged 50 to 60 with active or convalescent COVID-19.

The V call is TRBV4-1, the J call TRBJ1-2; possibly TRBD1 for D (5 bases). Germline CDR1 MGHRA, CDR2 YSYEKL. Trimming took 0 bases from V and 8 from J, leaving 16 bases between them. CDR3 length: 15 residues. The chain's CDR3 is CASSQDGTGAIGYTF. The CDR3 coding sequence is TGCGCCAGCAGCCAAGATGGTACAGGAGCAATCGGCTACACCTTC.

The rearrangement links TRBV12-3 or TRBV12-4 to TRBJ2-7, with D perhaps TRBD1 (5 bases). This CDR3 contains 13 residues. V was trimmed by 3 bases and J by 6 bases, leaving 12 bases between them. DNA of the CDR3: TGTGCCAGCAGTTTCAATCGTCAGGGCGAGCAGTACTTC. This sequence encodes CASSFNRQGEQYF.

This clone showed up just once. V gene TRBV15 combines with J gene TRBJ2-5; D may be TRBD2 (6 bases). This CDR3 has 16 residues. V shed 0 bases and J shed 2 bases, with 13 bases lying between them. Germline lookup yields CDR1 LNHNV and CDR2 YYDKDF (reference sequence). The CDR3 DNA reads TGTGCCACCAGCAGAGATTTTCGGGACTTTCAAGAGACCCAGTACTTC. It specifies CATSRDFRDFQETQYF.

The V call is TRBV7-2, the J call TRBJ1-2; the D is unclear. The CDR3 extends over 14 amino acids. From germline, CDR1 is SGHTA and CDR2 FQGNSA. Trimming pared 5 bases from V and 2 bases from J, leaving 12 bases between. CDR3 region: CASSTLTRNYGYTF. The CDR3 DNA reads TGTGCCAGCAGCACCCTGACAAGGAACTATGGCTACACCTTC.

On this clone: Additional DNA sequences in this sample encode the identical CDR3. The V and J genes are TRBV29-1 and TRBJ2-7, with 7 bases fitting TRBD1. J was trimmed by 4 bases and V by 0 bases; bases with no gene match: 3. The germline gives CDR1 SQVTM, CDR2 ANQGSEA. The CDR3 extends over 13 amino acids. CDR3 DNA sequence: TGCAGCGTTGAAGAGCGACAGGGTTACGAGCAGTACTTC. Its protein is CSVEERQGYEQYF.

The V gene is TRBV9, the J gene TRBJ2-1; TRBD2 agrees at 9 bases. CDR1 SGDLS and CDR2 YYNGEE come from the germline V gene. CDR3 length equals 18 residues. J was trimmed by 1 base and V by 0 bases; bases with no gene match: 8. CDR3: CASSVGGSGGLSYNEQFF. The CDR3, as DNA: TGTGCCAGCAGCGTAGGCGGTAGCGGGGGACTTTCCTACAATGAGCAGTTCTTC.

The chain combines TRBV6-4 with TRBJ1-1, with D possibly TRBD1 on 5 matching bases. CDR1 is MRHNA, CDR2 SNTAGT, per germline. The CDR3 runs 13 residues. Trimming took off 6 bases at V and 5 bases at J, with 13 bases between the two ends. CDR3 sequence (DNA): TGTGCCAGCAGCGAAGGCGCAGGGACTGAAGCTTTCTTT. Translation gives CASSEGAGTEAFF.

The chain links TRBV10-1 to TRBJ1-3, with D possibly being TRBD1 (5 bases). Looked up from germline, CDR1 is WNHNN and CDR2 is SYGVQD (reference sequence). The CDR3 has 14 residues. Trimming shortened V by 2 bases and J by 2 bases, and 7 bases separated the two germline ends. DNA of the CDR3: TGCGCCAGCAGTGAGAGGGGCCCTGGAAACACCATATATTTT. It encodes CASSERGPGNTIYF.

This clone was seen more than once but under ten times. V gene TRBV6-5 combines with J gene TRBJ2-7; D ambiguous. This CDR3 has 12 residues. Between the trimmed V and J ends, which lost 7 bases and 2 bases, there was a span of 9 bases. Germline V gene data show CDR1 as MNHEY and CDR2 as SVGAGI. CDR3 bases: TGTGCCAGCAACCAGAAACCCTACGAGCAGTACTTC. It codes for CASNQKPYEQYF.

The CDR3 spells CASSIDRAGTDTQYF. The CDR3 DNA sequence: TGTGCCAGTAGTATAGACCGAGCCGGCACAGATACGCAGTATTTT. The V and J genes are TRBV19 and TRBJ2-3, with unresolved D. Looked up from germline, CDR1 is LNHDA and CDR2 is SQIVND (reference sequence). V shed 0 bases and J shed 1 base, with 8 bases lying between them. This CDR3 comprises 15 residues.

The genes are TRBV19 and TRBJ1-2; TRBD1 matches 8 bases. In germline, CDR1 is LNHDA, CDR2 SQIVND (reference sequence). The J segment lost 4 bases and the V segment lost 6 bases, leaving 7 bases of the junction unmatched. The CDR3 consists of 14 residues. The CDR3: CASRTGGAGYGYTF. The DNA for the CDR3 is TGTGCCAGTAGAACAGGGGGGGCTGGCTATGGCTACACCTTC. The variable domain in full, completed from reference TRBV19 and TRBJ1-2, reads DGGITQSPKYLFRKEGQNVTLSCEQNLNHDAMYWYRQDPGQGLRLIYYSQIVNDFQKGDIAEGYSVSREKKESFPLTVTSAQKNPTAFYLCASRTGGAGYGYTFGSGTRLTVV.

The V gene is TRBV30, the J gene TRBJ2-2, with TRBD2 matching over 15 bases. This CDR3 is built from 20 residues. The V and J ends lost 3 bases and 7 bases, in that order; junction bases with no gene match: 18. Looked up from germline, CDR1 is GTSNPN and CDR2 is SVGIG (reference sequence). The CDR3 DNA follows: TGTGCCTGGAGCTTGTCGTGGGGCTGGGGACTAGCGGGAGGAGACGGGGAGCTGTTTTTT. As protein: CAWSLSWGWGLAGGDGELFF.

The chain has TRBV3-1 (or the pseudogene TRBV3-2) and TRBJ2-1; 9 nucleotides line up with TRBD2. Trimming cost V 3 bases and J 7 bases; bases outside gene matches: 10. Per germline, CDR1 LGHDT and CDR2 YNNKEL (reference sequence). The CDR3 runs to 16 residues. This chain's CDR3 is CASSQGGSGSRNEQFF. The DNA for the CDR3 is TGTGCCAGCAGCCAGGGGGGTAGCGGGAGTCGGAATGAGCAGTTCTTC.

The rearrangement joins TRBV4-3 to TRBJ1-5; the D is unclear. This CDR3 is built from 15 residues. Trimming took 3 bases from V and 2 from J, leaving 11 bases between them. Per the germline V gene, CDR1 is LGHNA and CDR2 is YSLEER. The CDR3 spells CASSQTFPGNQPQHF. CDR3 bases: TGCGCCAGCAGCCAGACTTTCCCGGGCAATCAGCCCCAGCATTTT.